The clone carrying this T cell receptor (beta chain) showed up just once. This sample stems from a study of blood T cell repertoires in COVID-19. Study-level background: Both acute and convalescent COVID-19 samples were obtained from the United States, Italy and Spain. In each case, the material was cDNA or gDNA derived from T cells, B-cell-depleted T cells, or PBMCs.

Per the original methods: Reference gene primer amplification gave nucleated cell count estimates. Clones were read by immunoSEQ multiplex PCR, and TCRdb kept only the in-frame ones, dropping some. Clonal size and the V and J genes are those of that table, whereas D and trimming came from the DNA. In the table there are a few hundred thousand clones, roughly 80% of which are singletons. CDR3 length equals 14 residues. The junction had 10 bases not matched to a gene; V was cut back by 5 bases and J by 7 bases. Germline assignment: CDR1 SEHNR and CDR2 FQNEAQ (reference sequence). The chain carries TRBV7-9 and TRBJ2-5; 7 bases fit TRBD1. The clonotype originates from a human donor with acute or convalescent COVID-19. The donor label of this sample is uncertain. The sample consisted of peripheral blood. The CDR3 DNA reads TGTGCCAGCAGCGCACGGGACAGCACTAGGACCCAGTACTTC. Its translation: CASSARDSTRTQYF.